This T cell receptor beta chain was sequenced for a study of cytomegalovirus exposure and HLA in healthy donors. Findings and limits, study-wide: Accurate predictions that matched the HLA-A and HLA-B alleles of most subjects were reportedly made from TCR beta sequences. Sequencing depth across donors, presence/absence analyses assumed, was roughly uniform.

A word on this clone: What it binds is unknown.

60 Vbeta and 13 Jbeta primers were used in PCR. Produced via immunoSEQ multiplex PCR; TCRdb's table is partial and in-frame only. The sample carries under 200,000 clones, roughly 80% recorded once. This CDR3 has 18 residues. V was cut by 5 bases and J by 6 bases, with 23 bases left in between. CDR1 and CDR2 (germline): SGHTA, FQGNSA. The source of this sequence is a male donor in good health and CMV-seropositive. V is TRBV7-2 and J is TRBJ2-6; possibly TRBD2 for D (7 bases). The sample taken for sequencing was PBMCs. CDR3 sequence reads: CASSPRTRGGGLANVLTF. The CDR3 coding sequence is TGTGCCAGCAGCCCCCGAACCCGAGGGGGGGGCTTGGCCAACGTCCTGACTTTC.